The rows below give T cell receptor beta chains drawn from one sample of a study of neurological immune-mediated disorders. TCRdb re-derived calls from the 5' RACE reads in MiXCR, one entry per CDR3 protein. The sample consists of about 87,000 distinct CDR3 sequences, around 3.6% of them appearing once. What was sequenced was PBMCs. The receptors derive from a woman between 50 and 59 years old with multiple sclerosis. Each CDR3 is given with its conserved first and last residue. D genes are given only for firm matches. Where a row states a size, it is once, few, many or the class of an expanded clone; other rows omit it.

V	D	size	J	length	DNA	CDR3
TRBV9	-	many	TRBJ1-5	15	TGTGCCAGCAGCGTAGCAGGAACGGGGAGAGAGCCCCAGCATTTT	CASSVAGTGREPQHF
TRBV3-1	-	many	TRBJ2-3	12	TGTGCCAGCAGAACGTCGGGGGATACGCAGTATTTT	CASRTSGDTQYF
TRBV12-3/TRBV12-4	-	many	TRBJ1-2	13	TGTGCCAGCAGCCAGCAGGGAGCCCTCGGCTACACCTTC	CASSQQGALGYTF
TRBV20-1	-	-	TRBJ2-5	13	TGCAGTCCTATGAGACCAGACCAAGAGACCCAGTACTTC	CSPMRPDQETQYF
TRBV7-2	-	many	TRBJ2-1	14	TGTGCCAGCAGCGCCGACAGTTTCTACAATGAGCAGTTCTTC	CASSADSFYNEQFF
TRBV11-3	-	many	TRBJ2-7	11	TGTGCCAGCAGCCATGGCTCCGAGCAGTACTTC	CASSHGSEQYF
TRBV6-1	TRBD1	many	TRBJ2-1	14	TGTGCCAGCAGTTCGGGACAGAAGTCCCATGAGCAGTTCTTC	CASSSGQKSHEQFF
TRBV20-1	-	many	TRBJ1-1	11	TGCAGTGCTGTTACAAACACTGAAGCTTTCTTT	CSAVTNTEAFF
TRBV4-3	TRBD1	many	TRBJ2-5	14	TGCGCCAGCAGCCAAGAGAGACAGGGTTTGACCCAGTACTTC	CASSQERQGLTQYF
TRBV12-3/TRBV12-4	-	many	TRBJ1-2	15	TGTGCCAGCAGCACCGGGACGGAAGTCCTATATGGCTACACCTTC	CASSTGTEVLYGYTF
TRBV12-3/TRBV12-4	-	many	TRBJ2-7	14	TGTGCCAGCAGTATGCAATCAGGGGCTGGGGAGCAGTACTTC	CASSMQSGAGEQYF
TRBV15	-	many	TRBJ1-4	17	TGTGCCACCAGCAGAGCTTACTTTGGGGGGAATAATGAAAAACTGTTTTTT	CATSRAYFGGNNEKLFF
TRBV5-1	TRBD1	many	TRBJ2-3	18	TGCGCCAGCAGTCCTGACAGGGGGCCACCACGTAGCACAGATACGCAGTATTTT	CASSPDRGPPRSTDTQYF
TRBV4-3	-	many	TRBJ2-5	16	TGCGCCAGCAGCCAAGAGAGTAGGGCAGGGCCAGAGACCCAGTACTTC	CASSQESRAGPETQYF
TRBV7-9	-	few	TRBJ1-6	12	TGTGCCAGCAGCTCAGCCGGGTCACCCCTCCACTTT	CASSSAGSPLHF
TRBV7-2	-	many	TRBJ2-3	15	TGTGCCAGCAGCCGGTCGAGGGTTAGCACAGATACGCAGTATTTT	CASSRSRVSTDTQYF
TRBV7-2	TRBD2	many	TRBJ2-1	15	TGTGCCAGCAGCCCAACTAGCGGGGGCTACAATGAGCAGTTCTTC	CASSPTSGGYNEQFF
TRBV6-5	-	many	TRBJ2-7	13	TGTGCCAGCAGTTACGGGACACTTTACGAGCAGTACTTC	CASSYGTLYEQYF
TRBV6-5	-	many	TRBJ2-2	12	TGTGCCAGCAGCGACATGACCGGGGAGCTGTTTTTT	CASSDMTGELFF
TRBV27	TRBD2	many	TRBJ2-3	16	TGTGCCAGCAGTCTCCGGCTAGCGGGGGGTCCAGATACGCAGTATTTT	CASSLRLAGGPDTQYF
TRBV7-2	-	many	TRBJ2-1	13	TGTGCCAGCAGCACGAACAAGGGGAGTTTGCAGTTCTTC	CASSTNKGSLQFF
TRBV6-2/TRBV6-3	-	many	TRBJ2-1	12	TGTGCCAGCAGCCCCCCCCACAATGAGCAGTTCTTC	CASSPPHNEQFF
TRBV20-1	-	many	TRBJ1-2	13	TGCAGTGCTAGATTGGGGCTACCTTATGGCTACACCTTC	CSARLGLPYGYTF
TRBV3-1	TRBD1	many	TRBJ1-5	15	TGTGCCAGCAGCCCGGTTCCGGGACAGGGAGGAACCCAGCATTTT	CASSPVPGQGGTQHF
TRBV7-2	-	many	TRBJ1-6	11	TGTGCCAGCAGCCTCAATTCACCCCTCCACTTT	CASSLNSPLHF
TRBV29-1	-	many	TRBJ1-2	15	TGCAGCGTCGATACTCCGGGCAAAAGCAACTATGGCTACACCTTC	CSVDTPGKSNYGYTF
TRBV9	TRBD1	many	TRBJ1-2	14	TGTGCCAGCAGCCCGCAGGGGGGTAACTATGGCTACACCTTC	CASSPQGGNYGYTF
TRBV5-1	-	many	TRBJ2-3	13	TGCGCCAGCAGCAACAGGGCTACAGATACGCAGTATTTT	CASSNRATDTQYF
TRBV20-1	-	many	TRBJ2-1	15	TGCAGTGCAGCACAGGGAGGGGGGATCGACAATGAGCAGTTCTTC	CSAAQGGGIDNEQFF
TRBV29-1	TRBD1	many	TRBJ2-5	12	TGCAGCGCGGACAGGGAGATGGAGACCCAGTACTTC	CSADREMETQYF
TRBV7-9	-	many	TRBJ2-5	13	TGTGCCAGCAGCTTATTTCAGCAAGAGACCCAGTACTTC	CASSLFQQETQYF
TRBV10-3	TRBD1	few	TRBJ1-3	16	TGTGCCATCGCCAGAGCGGGACAGGGCTCTGGAAAAAACATATATTTT	CAIARAGQGSGKNIYF
TRBV20-1	-	many	TRBJ2-3	14	TGCAGTGCTAGAGAATCCGGGTCGGTTGATACGCAGTATTTT	CSARESGSVDTQYF
TRBV5-1	TRBD2	many	TRBJ2-3	18	TGCGCCAGCAGCACCGGGACTAGCGGGGGCCCGGCGACAGATACGCAGTATTTT	CASSTGTSGGPATDTQYF
TRBV12-3/TRBV12-4	TRBD2	many	TRBJ2-5	13	TGTGCCAGCAGTTTTAGCGGGTTGGAGACCCAGTACTTC	CASSFSGLETQYF
TRBV11-2	-	many	TRBJ2-7	14	TGTGCCAGCAGCTTACCGGGGACCTCCTACGAGCAGTACTTC	CASSLPGTSYEQYF
TRBV4-3	-	-	TRBJ1-6	15	-	CASSQVGFGSSPLHF
TRBV27	-	many	TRBJ1-1	13	TGTGCCAGCAGTTTACAGGCGAACACTGAAGCTTTCTTT	CASSLQANTEAFF
TRBV7-2	TRBD1	many	TRBJ1-2	18	TGTGCCAGCAGCTTAGCCCCCACCCCCGGGACAGGGGGCTATGGCTACACCTTC	CASSLAPTPGTGGYGYTF
TRBV7-3	-	many	TRBJ2-7	12	TGTGCCAGCAGCCCAGGTCAATACGAGCAGTACTTC	CASSPGQYEQYF
TRBV11-2	-	many	TRBJ2-3	14	TGTGCCAGCAGCGGGTTTTCTGAGACAGATACGCAGTATTTT	CASSGFSETDTQYF
TRBV5-1	-	many	TRBJ2-3	12	TGCGCCAGCAGCCTGGGGAGAGATACGCAGTATTTT	CASSLGRDTQYF
TRBV7-9	TRBD1	many	TRBJ2-7	15	TGTGCCAGCAGCCCCGGGACAGGCCCCTCCTACGAGCAGTACTTC	CASSPGTGPSYEQYF
TRBV20-1	-	many	TRBJ2-7	13	TGCAGTGCTAGTGGACGGACAACCTACGAGCAGTACTTC	CSASGRTTYEQYF
TRBV20-1	TRBD1	many	TRBJ1-1	11	TGCAGTGCCGGGACAGGGGACTTGGGCATCTTT	CSAGTGDLGIF
TRBV5-1	-	many	TRBJ1-4	15	TGCGCCAGCAGCCTGACCGGACGGAATAATGAAAAACTGTTTTTT	CASSLTGRNNEKLFF
TRBV5-6	-	few	TRBJ2-7	12	TGTGCCAGCAGCTTAGACAGGTTCGAGCAGTACTTC	CASSLDRFEQYF
TRBV2	-	few	TRBJ1-1	13	TGTGCCGGAAACCGGAAGGCGAACACTGAAGCTTTCTTT	CAGNRKANTEAFF
TRBV7-9	TRBD1	many	TRBJ1-1	16	TGTGCCAGCAGGTTACCGCGCAACCAGGGGGACACTGAAGCTTTCTTT	CASRLPRNQGDTEAFF
TRBV10-3	TRBD1	many	TRBJ2-7	16	TGTGCCATCAGTCTTTTCCGGGACAGAGAAACCTACGAGCAGTACTTC	CAISLFRDRETYEQYF
TRBV20-1	-	many	TRBJ2-2	13	TGCAGTGCCACCGGGACCGACACCGGGGAGCTGTTTTTT	CSATGTDTGELFF
TRBV5-1	-	once	TRBJ1-4	15	TGCGCCAGCAGCCAGGTGCAGGGGCTGACTGAAAAACTGTTTTTT	CASSQVQGLTEKLFF
TRBV5-1	-	many	TRBJ2-7	14	TGCGCCAGCAGCTTGGCCTCGACGGGCTACGAGCAGTACTTC	CASSLASTGYEQYF
TRBV20-1	-	many	TRBJ2-2	15	TGCAGTGCTAGAGATCCCGTCTTGAACACCGGGGAGCTGTTTTTT	CSARDPVLNTGELFF